What follows is one T cell receptor (beta chain) and its context. The antigen is undetermined. This specimen belongs to a study of OX40 agonist ivuxolimab in advanced cancers. Study details: Anti-PD-1, anti-PD-L1 or anti-CTLA-4 therapy given earlier was allowed, and roughly 38% had some.

Blood got drawn at baseline, again on cycle 4 day 1, and then on cycle 7 day 1. Overall study findings and caveats: The study observed clonal expansion of CD4+ and CD8+ blood T cells by week 6 at 0.1 to 3.0 mg/kg. Averaging showed that CD8+ T cells had more expanded clones than CD4+ did.

Germline V gene sequence: CDR1 LNHNV, CDR2 YYDKDF (reference sequence). Trimming shortened V by 0 bases and J by 8 bases, and 13 bases separated the two germline ends. This CDR3 comprises 14 residues. Assay used: immunoSEQ multiplex PCR; TCRdb lists only in-frame clones, some missing. The sample records some 69,000 clones, 60% to 85% being singletons. The rearrangement uses TRBV15 and TRBJ1-2; maybe TRBD1 (6 bases). This sequence originates from an adult with an advanced solid tumor such as melanoma, head and neck, liver or kidney cancer. The sample in question was CD4+ or CD8+ T cells sorted from blood, obtained in a trial of the OX40 agonist ivuxolimab. The CDR3 reads CATSRDSQGRGYTF. The CDR3 DNA follows: TGTGCCACCAGCAGAGATTCACAGGGAAGAGGCTACACCTTC.